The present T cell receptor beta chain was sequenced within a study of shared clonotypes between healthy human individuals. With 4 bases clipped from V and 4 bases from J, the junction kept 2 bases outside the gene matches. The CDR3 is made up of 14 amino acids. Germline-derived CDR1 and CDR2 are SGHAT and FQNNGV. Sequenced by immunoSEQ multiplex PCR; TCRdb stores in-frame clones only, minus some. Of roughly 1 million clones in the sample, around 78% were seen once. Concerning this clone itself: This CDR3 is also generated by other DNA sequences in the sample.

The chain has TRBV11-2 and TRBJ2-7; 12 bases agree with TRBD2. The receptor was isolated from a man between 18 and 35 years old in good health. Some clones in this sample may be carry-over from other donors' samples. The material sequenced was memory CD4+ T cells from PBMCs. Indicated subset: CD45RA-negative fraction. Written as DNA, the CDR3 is TGTGCCAGCAGCTCAACTAGCGGGAGGTACGAGCAGTACTTC. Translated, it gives CASSSTSGRYEQYF.